The subject of this entry is one T cell receptor (beta chain). Antigen: not known. The sample comes from a study of human T cells and chemical hapten exposure. Notes on the study in general: Patch test score was positively correlated with the counts of TCRs that had expanded at PT1.

This CDR3 comprises 15 residues. With 4 bases clipped from V and 3 bases from J, the junction kept 3 bases outside the gene matches. Individual cDNA molecules had unique molecular identifiers attached to them by the library. One entry per CDR3 protein, called by TCRdb with MiXCR from the RACE reads. This sample yields more than 65,000 distinct CDR3 sequences, of which 25% to 40% are seen a single time; about 10% belongs to the top ten. Time point reported: patch test 1, 2 weeks after DPC sensitization. As to treatment: therapeutic diphenylcyclopropenone sensitization with weekly scalp DPC. The chain couples TRBV12-3 or TRBV12-4 to TRBJ2-2; TRBD1 matches at 9 bases. This clonotype was sampled from a man in his forties or fifties with alopecia areata. Some clones in this sample may be carry-over from other donors' samples. Material: whole blood, obtained in connection with sensitization to the hapten diphenylcyclopropenone (DPC). The CDR3 DNA reads TGTGCCAGCAGTTGGGACAGGGCGTACACCGGGGAGCTGTTTTTT. It encodes CASSWDRAYTGELFF.